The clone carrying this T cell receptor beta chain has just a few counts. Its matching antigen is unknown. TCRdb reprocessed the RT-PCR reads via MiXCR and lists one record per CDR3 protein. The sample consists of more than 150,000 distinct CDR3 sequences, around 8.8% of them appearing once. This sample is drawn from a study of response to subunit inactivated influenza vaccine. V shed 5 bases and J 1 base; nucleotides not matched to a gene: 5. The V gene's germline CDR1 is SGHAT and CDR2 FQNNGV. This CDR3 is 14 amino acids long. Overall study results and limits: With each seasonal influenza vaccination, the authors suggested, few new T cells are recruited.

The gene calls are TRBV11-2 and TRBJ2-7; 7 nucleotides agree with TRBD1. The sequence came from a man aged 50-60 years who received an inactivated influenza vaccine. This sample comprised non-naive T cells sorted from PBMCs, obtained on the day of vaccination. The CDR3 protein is CASSARTGSYEQYF. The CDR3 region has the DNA TGTGCCAGCAGCGCACGGACAGGTTCCTACGAGCAGTACTTC.